The source of this T cell receptor beta chain is a study of blood T cells in healthy people across ages. Study-level background: Roughly one uniquely barcoded beta molecule per two T cells was captured. Regarding the study as a whole: Age advanced and TCR beta diversity per million T cells fell, roughly linearly. Compared with aged donors, long-lived donors showed fewer expanded clones, suggesting selection. Diversity was estimated from one million T cells, and these estimates were considered underestimates.

With regard to this clonotype: What it binds is not known.

CDR3 length: 15 amino acids. Looked up from germline, CDR1 is SQVTM and CDR2 is ANQGSEA. PCR was performed a second time for about 7 to 11 cycles using a sample-barcoded 5' primer and a J-beta primer mix. Via MiXCR, TCRdb re-called the 5' RACE reads, giving one row per CDR3 protein. The data show around 1,600,000 distinct CDR3 sequences, 35% to 45% seen once. The source is a woman aged 18-29 years in good health. J is TRBJ2-5 and V is TRBV29-1, with 7 bases lining up with TRBD2. The DNA end lines up better with TRBJ2-7; the J call may be wrong. Sequencing was carried out using blood. CDR3 sequence reads: CSVVARLAGAYEQYF. CDR3 coding DNA: TGCAGCGTTGTAGCTCGGCTCGCGGGAGCCTACGAGCAGTACTTC.